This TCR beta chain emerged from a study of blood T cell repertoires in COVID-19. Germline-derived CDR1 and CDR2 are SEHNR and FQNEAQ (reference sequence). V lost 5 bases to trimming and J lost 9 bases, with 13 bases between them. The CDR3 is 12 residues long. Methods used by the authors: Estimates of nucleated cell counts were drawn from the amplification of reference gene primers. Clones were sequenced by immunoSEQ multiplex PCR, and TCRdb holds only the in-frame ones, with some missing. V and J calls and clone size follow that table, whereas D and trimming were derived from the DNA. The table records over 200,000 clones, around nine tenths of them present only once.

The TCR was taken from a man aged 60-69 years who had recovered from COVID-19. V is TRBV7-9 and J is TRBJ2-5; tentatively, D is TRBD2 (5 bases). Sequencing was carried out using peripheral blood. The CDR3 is CASSVSLEAQYF. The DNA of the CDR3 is TGTGCCAGCAGCGTCAGCCTGGAGGCCCAGTACTTC.